These 29 T cell receptor beta chains were all obtained from the same sample, sequenced in a study of low-dose radiotherapy and immunotherapy resistance in tumors (dated 2022 in TCRdb). This sample was sequenced with an Illumina HiSeq 2500. First-strand cDNA was synthesized with Superscript III and a set of TRAV- and TRBV-specific primers, covering both TCRalpha and TCRbeta chains. A roughly 18-cycle PCR with Phusion amplified the TCRs, pairing a constant-region primer with the adapter that was attached to the V primers. Using fastp at Q25 and MiXCR, TCRdb reprocessed the public reads and kept productive beta chains. Under each unique CDR3 protein, matching rows form one entry showing the most common genes and DNA. The sample table holds 65,000 to 90,000 distinct CDR3 sequences, of which approximately 17% were seen once. Of the sample, 4.5% to 7.5% falls within the top ten clones. The sample's time point label, decoded: before trial treatment.

Sample: PBMCs, taken before treatment. The source of these receptors is a male donor with prostate cancer.

V and J are TRBV7-9 and TRBJ1-6; a possible D gene is TRBD1 (5 bases). The germline CDR1 and CDR2 sequences are SEHNR and FQNEAQ (reference sequence). Trimming stripped 1 base from V and 7 bases from J, with 17 bases between. This CDR3 comprises 17 residues. This CDR3 is CASSLVTGRAGNSPLHF. The CDR3 nucleotides read TGTGCCAGCAGCTTAGTCACTGGCAGGGCGGGGAATTCACCCCTCCACTTT.

The table lists this clonotype with many counts. CDR3: CASSEGTSGRALGYNNEQFF. DNA of the CDR3: TGTGCCAGCAGCGAAGGGACTAGCGGGAGGGCCCTGGGGTACAACAATGAGCAGTTCTTC. The J gene is TRBJ2-1, the V gene TRBV7-9; 16 bases align to TRBD2. CDR3 length equals 20 residues. In germline, CDR1 is SEHNR, CDR2 FQNEAQ (reference sequence). V shed 5 bases, J shed 5 bases, and the junction held 15 bases outside the gene matches.

This clonotype was seen at least ten times. The V and J genes are TRBV20-1 and TRBJ2-3, with D perhaps TRBD1 (6 bases). Trimming shortened V by 2 bases and J by 3 bases, and 12 bases separated the two germline ends. Germline lookup yields CDR1 DFQATT and CDR2 SNEGSKA (reference sequence). This CDR3 spans 14 amino acids. The CDR3 region has the DNA TGCAGTGCTAGACAGGGGCTTTGGACAGATACGCAGTATTTT. Translation gives CSARQGLWTDTQYF.

About this clonotype itself: One base away lies a much larger clone, so this may be a sequencing read error. The J gene is TRBJ2-1, the V gene TRBV30, with D uncertain. Trimming took off 5 bases at V and 13 bases at J, with 18 bases between the two ends. In germline, CDR1 is GTSNPN, CDR2 SVGIG (reference sequence). The CDR3 is 12 residues long. CDR3: CAWPSDLERQFF. DNA of the CDR3: TGTGCCTGGCCCTCGGATCTAGAAAGACAGTTCTTC.

There are many counts of this clonotype. This sequence joins TRBV6-1 and TRBJ1-5, with D unresolved. The CDR3 extends over 13 amino acids. Trimming removed 6 bases from V and 4 bases from J, with 10 bases in between. Germline V gives CDR1 MNHNS, CDR2 SASEGT. CDR3 amino acids: CASSPVGNQPQHF. CDR3 bases: TGTGCCAGCAGCCCGGTTGGGAATCAGCCCCAGCATTTT.

The sample holds many counts of this clonotype. The chain uses TRBV11-3 and TRBJ2-3, with TRBD1 matching over 9 bases. The ends lost 3 bases at V and 6 bases at J; junction bases unmatched: 7. The length of the CDR3 is 15 residues. Germline loops: CDR1 SGHNT, CDR2 YENEEA. CDR3 amino acids: CASSFSGTGYDTQYF. The CDR3 DNA is TGTGCCAGCAGCTTTTCCGGGACAGGGTATGATACGCAGTATTTT.

This sequence joins TRBV12-3 or TRBV12-4 and TRBJ1-4; D remains unclear. The CDR3 runs 14 residues. Trimming shortened V by 6 bases and J by 2 bases, and 10 bases separated the two germline ends. The CDR3 coding sequence is TGTGCCAGCAGCCTAATGGGGACTAATGAAAAACTGTTTTTT. Its protein product is CASSLMGTNEKLFF.

V is TRBV7-9 and J is TRBJ2-3; possible D gene TRBD2, 6 bases. CDR1 SEHNR and CDR2 FQNEAQ come from the germline V gene (reference sequence). The V gene lost 1 base and the J gene lost 0 bases, with 11 bases spanning the gap. CDR3 length: 16 amino acids. The CDR3 region is CASSLGISGSTDTQYF. In DNA, the CDR3 is TGTGCCAGCAGCTTAGGCATTAGCGGTAGCACAGATACGCAGTATTTT.

This clonotype was counted at least ten times. The chain couples TRBV5-1 to TRBJ1-1; TRBD1 is a possible D gene (5 bases). The germline V and J ends were trimmed by 4 bases and 1 base, with 14 bases remaining between them. CDR3 length: 15 residues. CDR1 and CDR2 (germline): SGHRS, YFSETQ. CDR3 nucleotides: TGCGCCAGCAGCATACGGACCGGGGCGAACACTGAAGCTTTCTTT. Its protein is CASSIRTGANTEAFF.

This clonotype has a count of ten or more. This likely came from a read error, as a far larger clone is one base away. The V and J genes are TRBV29-1 and TRBJ2-1, with 9 positions matching TRBD1. The CDR3 sequence is 15 residues long. J lost 10 bases, V lost 4 bases, and 14 bases had no gene match. The germline V gene encodes CDR1 SQVTM and CDR2 ANQGSEA. Written as DNA, the CDR3 is TGCAGCGTTGTGGGGACCCGGGACAGGGTCTACGAGCAGTTCTTC. Its protein is CSVVGTRDRVYEQFF.

This clonotype was detected many times. V and J are TRBV15 and TRBJ2-2; perhaps D is TRBD1 or TRBD2 (5 bases each). The V end was cut by 1 base, the J end by 1 base, with 10 bases between. Germline V gene data show CDR1 as LNHNV and CDR2 as YYDKDF (reference sequence). The CDR3 contains 16 residues. This CDR3 is CATSRAGTENTGELFF. The CDR3 bases are TGTGCCACCAGCAGAGCCGGGACGGAGAACACCGGGGAGCTGTTTTTT.

This clonotype was detected a few times. This chain links TRBV9 with TRBJ1-6, with D possibly TRBD1 on 5 matching bases. Germline V CDR1 and CDR2: SGDLS, YYNGEE. This CDR3 spans 17 amino acids. The V end was cut by 4 bases, the J end by 0 bases, with 14 bases between. This chain's CDR3 is CASSIRDGSSYNSPLHF. The CDR3 nucleotides read TGTGCCAGCAGCATCCGGGACGGAAGCTCCTATAATTCACCCCTCCACTTT.

The chain recombines TRBV4-1 with TRBJ2-3; D might be TRBD1 or TRBD2, each matching 5 bases. The CDR3 has 15 residues. The germline CDR1 and CDR2 sequences are MGHRA and YSYEKL. V lost 5 bases and J 2 bases, leaving 14 bases between the germline ends. The CDR3 nucleotides are TGCGCCAGCAGCTCGAGGGGCGTTTCCACAGATACGCAGTATTTT. Amino acid sequence: CASSSRGVSTDTQYF.

This CDR3 is CASSPGTTGESPQHF. CDR3 nucleotides: TGTGCCAGCAGCCCCGGGACGACAGGGGAATCCCCCCAGCATTTT. This chain links TRBV28 with TRBJ1-5, with TRBD1 identical over 8 bases. V lost 6 bases, J lost 10 bases, and 14 bases stayed unmatched. The V gene's germline CDR1 is MDHEN and CDR2 SYDVKM. CDR3 length equals 15 residues. The whole variable domain, remainder taken from reference TRBV28 and TRBJ1-5, is DVKVTQSSRYLVKRTGEKVFLECVQDMDHENMFWYRQDPGLGLRLIYFSYDVKMKEKGDIPEGYSVSREKKERFSLILESASTNQTSMYLCASSPGTTGESPQHFGDGTRLSIL.

This clonotype was detected many times. The chain links TRBV11-2 to TRBJ2-1; D is unresolved. V was pared by 1 base and J by 7 bases, with 11 bases between. CDR1 is SGHAT and CDR2 is FQNNGV in the germline V gene. This CDR3 is 14 amino acids long. The CDR3 is CASSLAYYLNEQFF. Written as DNA, the CDR3 is TGTGCCAGCAGCTTAGCCTACTACTTAAATGAGCAGTTCTTC.

This clonotype was picked up many times. This sequence joins TRBV5-1 and TRBJ1-5; possibly TRBD1 for D (6 bases). Trimming cost V 3 bases and J 4 bases, with 8 bases left between them. The CDR3 is made up of 13 amino acids. CDR1 is SGHRS, CDR2 YFSETQ, per germline. The CDR3: CASSSGQNQPQHF. CDR3 DNA: TGCGCCAGCAGCTCCGGACAGAATCAGCCCCAGCATTTT.

This clonotype showed up many times. The genes are TRBV3-1 and TRBJ1-6; 9 positions agree with TRBD1. CDR1 LGHDT and CDR2 YNNKEL come from the germline V gene (reference sequence). The length of the CDR3 is 16 residues. The J segment lost 10 bases and the V segment lost 1 base, leaving 8 bases of the junction unmatched. CDR3 sequence (DNA): TGTGCCAGCAGCCAAGGGACAGGGGAATCGCGCTCACCCCTCCACTTT. Translation gives CASSQGTGESRSPLHF.

This clonotype was counted at least ten times. The chain is built from TRBV20-1 and TRBJ1-6; possibly TRBD1 for D (6 bases). CDR3 length: 18 amino acids. Germline CDR1 is DFQATT and CDR2 is SNEGSKA (reference sequence). Trimming stripped 0 bases from V and 6 bases from J, with 21 bases between. CDR3 coding DNA: TGCAGTGCTAGAGATAGCCAGGGGCATCCGGGGCCTAATTCACCCCTCCACTTT. This gives the protein CSARDSQGHPGPNSPLHF.

In its sample, this clonotype was seen many times. V usage is TRBV7-8 and J usage is TRBJ2-1; D ambiguous. V gave up 5 bases and J gave up 1 base, with 6 bases separating them. The CDR3 length is 13 residues. Germline V gives CDR1 SGHVS, CDR2 FQNEAQ. The DNA of the CDR3 is TGTGCCAGCAGCGTTACATCCTACAATGAGCAGTTCTTC. It specifies CASSVTSYNEQFF.

This clonotype was observed many times. One junction end does not reproduce the germline sequence, and a read error may be involved. CDR3 sequence: CASSLEGRSYGYTF. DNA of the CDR3: TGTGCCAGCAGCTTGGAGGGACGCAGTTATGGCTACACCTTC. The V call is TRBV5-3, the J call TRBJ1-2, with D perhaps matching TRBD1 (5 bases). TRBV5-3 is an ORF for which the function is uncertain. CDR3 length equals 14 residues.

This clonotype was counted at least ten times. The rearrangement joins TRBV3-1 to TRBJ2-3, with 10 bases lining up with TRBD2. This CDR3 comprises 16 residues. Germline lookup yields CDR1 LGHDT and CDR2 YNNKEL (reference sequence). With V trimmed by 1 base and J by 2 bases, 3 bases remained unmatched. The CDR3 DNA is TGTGCCAGCAGCCAAGCTAGCGGGAGTTTCACAGATACGCAGTATTTT. Residues: CASSQASGSFTDTQYF.

This clonotype was detected ten times or more. V is TRBV23-1 and J is TRBJ2-5; maybe TRBD1 (5 bases). TRBV23-1 is an ORF for which the function is uncertain. This CDR3 contains 18 residues. V shed 0 bases and J shed 5 bases, with 22 bases lying between them. The DNA of the CDR3 is TGCGCCAGCAGTCAATCAGTAGCCGGCTTACAGGAATCGGAGACCCAGTACTTC. Encoded protein: CASSQSVAGLQESETQYF.

Here the CDR3 reads CASSQQRGGINEQFF. The CDR3 bases are TGTGCCAGCAGCCAACAGCGGGGGGGCATAAATGAGCAGTTCTTC. This chain joins TRBV3-1 and TRBJ2-1; 10 bases align to TRBD2. The J segment lost 7 bases and the V segment lost 2 bases, leaving 5 bases of the junction unmatched. Per germline, CDR1 LGHDT and CDR2 YNNKEL (reference sequence). CDR3 length: 15 amino acids.

This clonotype was counted at least ten times. The chain employs TRBV15 and TRBJ2-2; D is tentatively TRBD1 or TRBD2 (5 bases each). Germline V gives CDR1 LNHNV, CDR2 YYDKDF (reference sequence). CDR3 length: 17 residues. V shed 5 bases and J shed 5 bases, with 21 bases lying between them. The CDR3 DNA is TGTGCCACCAGCCGCCGAAGGGACCAAAAGGGGACCGGGGAGCTGTTTTTT. Amino acids: CATSRRRDQKGTGELFF. Based on the CDR3 plus reference TRBV15 and TRBJ2-2, the full variable domain is DAMVIQNPRYQVTQFGKPVTLSCSQTLNHNVMYWYQQKSSQAPKLLFHYYDKDFNNEADTPDNFQSRRPNTSFCFLDIRSPGLGDTAMYLCATSRRRDQKGTGELFFGEGSRLTVL.

This clonotype was counted at least ten times. V and J are TRBV5-1 and TRBJ2-6; weak D call: TRBD2 (7 bases). Looked up from germline, CDR1 is SGHRS and CDR2 is YFSETQ. V was shortened by 4 bases and J by 2 bases, with 10 bases between the two germline ends. CDR3 size: 15 residues. The CDR3 nucleotides read TGCGCCAGCAGCGTGGGGGGGCCTGGGGCCAACGTCCTGACTTTC. The encoded protein is CASSVGGPGANVLTF.

This clonotype was observed a handful of times. This rearrangement joins TRBV27 to TRBJ1-5; the D is unclear. Looked up from germline, CDR1 is MNHEY and CDR2 is SMNVEV (reference sequence). V was shortened by 6 bases and J by 1 base, with 13 bases between the two germline ends. The CDR3 runs to 15 residues. CDR3 sequence reads: CASSSNSGSNQPQHF. The DNA for the CDR3 is TGTGCCAGCAGCTCGAATTCGGGGAGCAATCAGCCCCAGCATTTT.

This clonotype was seen many times. The J gene is TRBJ2-3, the V gene TRBV7-6, with TRBD2 matching over 11 bases. The CDR3 extends over 19 amino acids. The V and J ends lost 3 bases and 2 bases, in that order; junction bases with no gene match: 13. Germline V gives CDR1 SGHVS, CDR2 FNYEAQ. This CDR3 reads CASSFAVGGLAEFTDTQYF. The CDR3 bases are TGTGCCAGCAGCTTTGCCGTAGGGGGACTAGCGGAATTCACAGATACGCAGTATTTT.

The chain has TRBV2 and TRBJ2-1, with 8 nucleotides matching TRBD2. The CDR3 is 14 residues long. The germline V gene encodes CDR1 SNHLY and CDR2 FYNNEI. With V trimmed by 6 bases and J by 8 bases, 9 bases remained unmatched. The CDR3 region is CASSLLAVRDEQFF. The CDR3 nucleotides read TGTGCCAGCAGCCTACTAGCGGTCAGGGATGAGCAGTTCTTC.

This clonotype was counted at least ten times. The chain couples TRBV14 to TRBJ2-2; 11 positions agree with TRBD2. Germline V gives CDR1 SGHDN, CDR2 FVKESK. This CDR3 region has 13 residues. Trimming removed 6 bases from V and 15 bases from J; junction bases left unmatched: 9. The CDR3 nucleotides are TGTGCCAGCAGAAAACTAGCGGGAGTTGAGGTGTTTTTT. Translating gives CASRKLAGVEVFF.